This TCR beta chain comes out of a study of shared clonotypes between healthy human individuals. The V gene's germline CDR1 is SEHNR and CDR2 FQNEAQ (reference sequence). V dropped 2 bases and J dropped 6 bases, with 8 bases sitting between them. CDR3 length equals 12 residues. At the deep level, the assay was run. The assay was immunoSEQ multiplex PCR, and TCRdb's table has in-frame clones only and misses some. Here the sample spans under 2,000,000 clones, less than 95% being singletons. Study findings and constraints: In general, naive subsets displayed greater estimated richness than memory subsets did.

Only a few counts were recorded for this clone. Its matching antigen is unknown. Different DNA sequences within this sample yield the same CDR3. CD45RO-negative CD8 cells positively selected for CCR7 made up the naive population, which excluded terminally differentiated effector memory CD45RA+ cells. The TCR was taken from a man younger than 35 in good health. Sequencing input: naive CD8+ T cells sorted from blood. The rearrangement joins TRBV7-9 to TRBJ2-7; D is unresolved. CDR3 nucleotides: TGTGCCAGCAGCTTATGGGGTCCCGAGCAGTACTTC. It yields the protein CASSLWGPEQYF.